This paragraph reports one T cell receptor (beta chain). Its cognate antigen is unknown. Within the sample, other DNA sequences also encode this same CDR3. CDR3 length: 14 residues. Trimming removed 3 bases from V and 1 base from J, with 9 bases in between. Per the germline V gene, CDR1 is MNHEY and CDR2 is SVGAGI. This record comes from a study of shared clonotypes between healthy human individuals. Points from the study as a whole: Among donors, clonotype sharing was expected to be affected by sequencing depth. The generation probabilities recorded for non-shared clonotypes fell below those of clonotypes shared by all four donors.

Replicate PCRs run on sorted subsets employed 200 ng DNA, 25,000 to 35,000 T cell genomes. The protocol was immunoSEQ multiplex PCR, while the TCRdb copy is restricted to in-frame clones and leaves out a portion. This table has a few million clones, 85% to 95% appearing once. This TCR came from a man younger than 35 in good health. Some clones in this sample may be carry-over from other donors' samples. The sample comprised naive CD4+ T cells from PBMCs. The subset here: CD45RA+ positively selected. The J gene is TRBJ1-1, the V gene TRBV6-5, with D uncertain. CDR3 coding DNA: TGTGCCAGCAGTTATTCACCAGGGAACACTGAAGCTTTCTTT. Protein product: CASSYSPGNTEAFF.